This T cell receptor beta chain was retrieved from a study of blood T cell repertoires in COVID-19. Across the study: T cells, B-cell-depleted T cells, or PBMCs supplied cDNA or gDNA.

This CDR3 comprises 12 residues. Germline V gene data show CDR1 as SGHRS and CDR2 as YFSETQ. Trimming removed 0 bases from V and 13 bases from J; junction bases left unmatched: 3. Participants had their cohort set by participant-reported clinical history. Authors' methods: Reference gene primer amplification gave estimated nucleated cell counts. The protocol was immunoSEQ multiplex PCR, while the TCRdb copy is restricted to in-frame clones and leaves out a portion. That table furnishes V, J and clone size, whereas the DNA furnished D and trimming. The sample shows about 440,000 clones, around nine tenths of them seen only once.

This clonotype originated in a woman in her late teens or twenties with acute COVID-19. The sequenced material came from PBMCs or T cells enriched from blood (not recorded which). The chain carries TRBV5-1 and TRBJ2-5; 10 bases line up with TRBD2. CDR3 amino acids: CASSLELAGLYF. DNA for the CDR3: TGCGCCAGCAGCTTGGAACTAGCGGGACTGTACTTC.